Listed below are T cell receptor beta chains from one sample, sequenced in a study of identifying expanded T cells in peripheral blood. Sequencing used immunoSEQ multiplex PCR; TCRdb keeps in-frame clones, though not all of them. Of some 100,000 clones listed, roughly 85% are singletons. The specimen was blood. The receptors derive from a person aged 18 to 75 in good health. Each CDR3 is given with its conserved first and last residue. The order of the fields is clone size, D gene, J gene, V gene, CDR3 DNA, CDR3 protein. D genes are given only for firm matches. Where a row states a size, it is once, few, many or the class of an expanded clone; other rows omit it.

clone_size: .
d_call: .
j_call: TRBJ1-1
v_call: TRBV28
cdr3_nt: TGTGCCAGCAGTTTATACACACCCCACACTGAAGCTTTCTTT
cdr3_aa: CASSLYTPHTEAFF

clone_size: .
d_call: TRBD1
j_call: TRBJ2-7
v_call: TRBV28
cdr3_nt: TGTGCCAGCAGTTTATTAGGGGGCGCAGGCAACGAGCAGTACTTC
cdr3_aa: CASSLLGGAGNEQYF

clone_size: .
d_call: TRBD2
j_call: TRBJ2-6
v_call: TRBV14
cdr3_nt: TGTGCCAGCAGCCAAGCACGGGGGTTAGCGGGACCTTCTGCCTCTGGGGCCAACGTCCTGACTTTC
cdr3_aa: CASSQARGLAGPSASGANVLTF

clone_size: .
d_call: .
j_call: TRBJ2-3
v_call: TRBV14
cdr3_nt: TGTGCCAGCAGCCACCTGGGGGGTGATACGCAGTATTTT
cdr3_aa: CASSHLGGDTQYF

clone_size: .
d_call: .
j_call: TRBJ2-5
v_call: TRBV14
cdr3_nt: TGTGCCAGCAGCCCCCCCAACAACAGGGAGACCCAGTACTTC
cdr3_aa: CASSPPNNRETQYF

clone_size: .
d_call: .
j_call: TRBJ1-5
v_call: TRBV5-6
cdr3_nt: TGTGCCAGCAGCTTGGGTCTAAGCAATCAGCCCCAGCATTTT
cdr3_aa: CASSLGLSNQPQHF

clone_size: once
d_call: .
j_call: TRBJ2-7
v_call: TRBV25-1
cdr3_nt: TGTGCCAGCAGTGAATTTGGAGGGGCCCAGGGCGAGCAGTACTTC
cdr3_aa: CASSEFGGAQGEQYF

clone_size: .
d_call: .
j_call: TRBJ2-7
v_call: TRBV6-5
cdr3_nt: TGTGCCAGCAGTTACTCTGGGGGGATGAACGAGCAGTACTTC
cdr3_aa: CASSYSGGMNEQYF

clone_size: .
d_call: .
j_call: TRBJ2-2
v_call: TRBV4-3
cdr3_nt: TGCGCCAGCAGCCAAGATTCGTCCCCCAGGCGGACCGGGGAGCTGTTTTTT
cdr3_aa: CASSQDSSPRRTGELFF

clone_size: .
d_call: .
j_call: TRBJ1-2
v_call: TRBV28
cdr3_nt: TGTGCCAGCAGTTTATCGGGACGCCACTATGGCTACACCTTC
cdr3_aa: CASSLSGRHYGYTF

clone_size: .
d_call: .
j_call: TRBJ2-7
v_call: TRBV7-2
cdr3_nt: TGTGCCAGCCGCGAGAGGGGCAACCCCTACGAGCAGTACTTC
cdr3_aa: CASRERGNPYEQYF

clone_size: .
d_call: .
j_call: TRBJ2-7
v_call: TRBV6-6
cdr3_nt: TGTGCCAGCAGTTATCGGGTGGGCCAGGGAGTCCCCGAGCAGTACTTC
cdr3_aa: CASSYRVGQGVPEQYF

clone_size: .
d_call: .
j_call: TRBJ1-3
v_call: TRBV27
cdr3_nt: TGTGCCAGCAGCGGGGGAGTTTCTGGAAACACCATATATTTT
cdr3_aa: CASSGGVSGNTIYF

clone_size: .
d_call: .
j_call: TRBJ1-1
v_call: TRBV15
cdr3_nt: TGTGCCACCAGCAGCACGGGCACTGAAGCTTTCTTT
cdr3_aa: CATSSTGTEAFF

clone_size: .
d_call: TRBD2
j_call: TRBJ2-3
v_call: TRBV4-2
cdr3_nt: TGTGCCAGCAGCCAAGAGGGAAGCGGGGGGGGAACAGATACGCAGTATTTT
cdr3_aa: CASSQEGSGGGTDTQYF

clone_size: .
d_call: .
j_call: TRBJ2-1
v_call: TRBV5-5
cdr3_nt: TGTGCCAGCAGCTTCTATAACAATGAGCAGTTCTTC
cdr3_aa: CASSFYNNEQFF

clone_size: .
d_call: .
j_call: TRBJ1-1
v_call: TRBV6-6
cdr3_nt: TGTGCCAGCAGTCACGGCCCGAACACTGAAGCTTTCTTT
cdr3_aa: CASSHGPNTEAFF

clone_size: .
d_call: .
j_call: TRBJ1-6
v_call: TRBV6-6
cdr3_nt: TGTGCCAGCACCCCCCACGAGGGGACTTCACCCCTCCACTTT
cdr3_aa: CASTPHEGTSPLHF

clone_size: .
d_call: TRBD1
j_call: TRBJ1-2
v_call: TRBV5-6
cdr3_nt: TGTGCCAGCAGCGGAGGACAGGGAAGGCTTCTGAGGAAGAACTATGGCTACACCTTC
cdr3_aa: CASSGGQGRLLRKNYGYTF

clone_size: few
d_call: TRBD1
j_call: TRBJ2-5
v_call: TRBV7-2
cdr3_nt: TGTGCCAGCAGCTTCGGGACAGTCCAAGAGACCCAGTACTTC
cdr3_aa: CASSFGTVQETQYF

clone_size: once
d_call: TRBD2
j_call: TRBJ2-1
v_call: TRBV11-1
cdr3_nt: TGTGCCAGCAGCGGGGTGTGGGGACTAGCGGTTAATGAGCAGTTCTTC
cdr3_aa: CASSGVWGLAVNEQFF

clone_size: .
d_call: .
j_call: TRBJ2-7
v_call: TRBV7-8
cdr3_nt: TGTGCCAGCAGCTTAGGAGGTCCCTACGAGCAGTACTTC
cdr3_aa: CASSLGGPYEQYF

clone_size: .
d_call: TRBD1
j_call: TRBJ2-7
v_call: TRBV5-5
cdr3_nt: TGTGCCAGCAGCTTGGACCCCGGGACAGGGTACGAGCAGTACTTC
cdr3_aa: CASSLDPGTGYEQYF

clone_size: .
d_call: .
j_call: TRBJ2-5
v_call: TRBV5-6
cdr3_nt: TGTGCCAGCAGCCTCGCCGGGACCCACGAGACCCAGTACTTC
cdr3_aa: CASSLAGTHETQYF

clone_size: .
d_call: .
j_call: TRBJ2-1
v_call: TRBV27
cdr3_nt: TGTGCCACCGCGAGGAGGGAGGATGAGCAGTTCTTC
cdr3_aa: CATARREDEQFF

clone_size: .
d_call: .
j_call: TRBJ1-6
v_call: TRBV27
cdr3_nt: TGTGCCAGCAGTTTTTTTGTCCCGACGGCGAATTCACCCCTCCACTTT
cdr3_aa: CASSFFVPTANSPLHF

clone_size: .
d_call: .
j_call: TRBJ2-2
v_call: TRBV7-9
cdr3_nt: TGTGCCAGCAGCTTAGGACAGGTTTATGGCGGGGAGCTGTTTTTT
cdr3_aa: CASSLGQVYGGELFF

clone_size: once
d_call: TRBD2
j_call: TRBJ2-2
v_call: TRBV7-9
cdr3_nt: TGTGCCAGCAGCTTAGGCGGGGGGAACACCGGGGAGCTGTTTTTT
cdr3_aa: CASSLGGGNTGELFF

clone_size: .
d_call: .
j_call: TRBJ1-1
v_call: TRBV7-7
cdr3_nt: TGTGCCAGCAGCTTAGAATTACCAGGGGACACTGAAGCTTTCTTT
cdr3_aa: CASSLELPGDTEAFF

clone_size: .
d_call: .
j_call: TRBJ1-6
v_call: TRBV18
cdr3_nt: TGTGCCAGCTCACAGGATAGCTCCTATAATTCACCCCTCCACTTT
cdr3_aa: CASSQDSSYNSPLHF

clone_size: .
d_call: .
j_call: TRBJ1-5
v_call: TRBV5-1
cdr3_nt: TGCGCCAGCAGCTTGCGTGGGGCGGGTCAGCCCCAGCATTTT
cdr3_aa: CASSLRGAGQPQHF

clone_size: .
d_call: TRBD2
j_call: TRBJ2-3
v_call: TRBV29-1
cdr3_nt: TGCAGCGCTACTAGCGGGGGCCGGGATACGCAGTATTTT
cdr3_aa: CSATSGGRDTQYF

clone_size: .
d_call: TRBD1
j_call: TRBJ1-5
v_call: TRBV7-9
cdr3_nt: TGTGCCAGCAGCTTAGGTAGCGACAGGGGTCAGCCCCAGCATTTT
cdr3_aa: CASSLGSDRGQPQHF

clone_size: .
d_call: .
j_call: TRBJ2-5
v_call: TRBV2
cdr3_nt: TGTGCCAGCAAGCTAAGAATGAAGGAGACCCAGTACTTC
cdr3_aa: CASKLRMKETQYF

clone_size: .
d_call: .
j_call: TRBJ2-3
v_call: TRBV6-5
cdr3_nt: TGTGCCAGCAGTTTGGGGGGGCCAGAGTATTTT
cdr3_aa: CASSLGGPEYF

clone_size: .
d_call: TRBD1
j_call: TRBJ2-3
v_call: TRBV6-1
cdr3_nt: TGTGCCAGCACCCACAGGGGGGCAGATACGCAGTATTTT
cdr3_aa: CASTHRGADTQYF

clone_size: .
d_call: .
j_call: TRBJ2-7
v_call: TRBV7-9
cdr3_nt: TGTGCCAGCAGCTTAGGGACAGTCTCCTACGAGCAGTACTTC
cdr3_aa: CASSLGTVSYEQYF

clone_size: .
d_call: TRBD1
j_call: TRBJ2-3
v_call: TRBV28
cdr3_nt: TGTGCCAGCAGTCCCCCCCTGCTCCCCCAGGGGGCTGACACAGATACGCAGTATTTT
cdr3_aa: CASSPPLLPQGADTDTQYF

clone_size: once
d_call: .
j_call: TRBJ1-3
v_call: TRBV4-3
cdr3_nt: TGCGCCAGCAGCCAGGGAGTTACCTCTGGAAACACCATATATTTT
cdr3_aa: CASSQGVTSGNTIYF

clone_size: .
d_call: .
j_call: TRBJ2-2
v_call: TRBV27
cdr3_nt: TGTGCCAGCAGCCCTACTATTAACGCCGGGGAGCTGTTTTTT
cdr3_aa: CASSPTINAGELFF

clone_size: .
d_call: TRBD1
j_call: TRBJ2-3
v_call: TRBV4-3
cdr3_nt: TGCGCCAGCAGCCATGACGTAACCCGGGACAGTAACACAGATACGCAGTATTTT
cdr3_aa: CASSHDVTRDSNTDTQYF

clone_size: .
d_call: TRBD2
j_call: TRBJ2-3
v_call: TRBV6-1
cdr3_nt: TGTGCCAGCAGTGAACCCCGGGCCGACAGCGGGGGGGCCGCAGATACGCAGTATTTT
cdr3_aa: CASSEPRADSGGAADTQYF

clone_size: .
d_call: .
j_call: TRBJ2-5
v_call: TRBV12-2
cdr3_nt: TGTGCAAGTCGCTTAGCGCTGACTAGCGGGGGGCCCCAGGAGACCCAGTACTTC
cdr3_aa: CASRLALTSGGPQETQYF

clone_size: .
d_call: TRBD2
j_call: TRBJ2-5
v_call: TRBV7-7
cdr3_nt: TGTGCCAGCAGCCAACGACTAGCGGGGTCCCAAGAGACCCAGTACTTC
cdr3_aa: CASSQRLAGSQETQYF

clone_size: .
d_call: .
j_call: TRBJ1-1
v_call: TRBV7-2
cdr3_nt: TGTGCCAGCAGCTCAGCTTGGGGGGGCGATAAGGAAGCTTTCTTT
cdr3_aa: CASSSAWGGDKEAFF

clone_size: .
d_call: .
j_call: TRBJ2-7
v_call: TRBV11-2
cdr3_nt: TGTGCCAGCAGCTTAGGTTTTTGGATCGAGCAGTACTTC
cdr3_aa: CASSLGFWIEQYF

clone_size: .
d_call: TRBD2
j_call: TRBJ2-7
v_call: TRBV9
cdr3_nt: TGTGCCAGCAGCCCCAGAGGGAGCGGGGCAACCTACGAGCAGTACTTC
cdr3_aa: CASSPRGSGATYEQYF